Below, one T cell receptor beta chain is given with its context. Trimming cost V 3 bases and J 5 bases, with 8 bases left between them. Looked up from germline, CDR1 is ENHRY and CDR2 is SYGVKD. This CDR3 has 13 residues. This record comes from a study of control samples from healthy donors and cancer patients. Generated by immunoSEQ multiplex PCR, the TCRdb table keeps only in-frame clones and is missing some. This repertoire shows tens of thousands of clones, roughly 87% found once; its top ten account for just under 4%. The receptor's source is a woman between 50 and 59 years old in good health. The chain uses TRBV10-3 and TRBJ2-1, with TRBD1 as a possible D gene (6 bases). Sequenced input: blood. The CDR3 spells CAISDNRDNEQFF. For the CDR3, the DNA is TGTGCCATCAGTGACAACAGGGACAATGAGCAGTTCTTC.